This T cell receptor beta chain was identified during a study of T cells in Graves' hyperthyroidism and ophthalmopathy. The study, taken as a whole, reports: The model's output predicted ophthalmopathy at a median of roughly seven months prior to onset.

RNA transcripts served as the template for amplifying TCR beta CDR3 regions. With the HTBI primer set, the TCR CDR3 went through a first round of RT-PCR. TCRdb ran MiXCR on the multiplex PCR reads and lists one entry per CDR3 protein. The sample consists of around 380,000 distinct CDR3 sequences, less than 15% of them appearing once. This clonotype was counted a few times. Its antigen is undetermined. The source of this sequence is a man aged 25 to 40 with Graves' hyperthyroidism that later progressed to Graves' ophthalmopathy. The sample taken for sequencing was blood.

CDR3 protein: CSAGGHGANVLTF. CDR3 nucleotides: TGCAGTGCTGGGGGGCACGGGGCCAACGTCCTGACTTTC. V gene TRBV20-1 combines with J gene TRBJ2-6; the D call may be TRBD1 or TRBD2 (6 bases each). This CDR3 has 13 residues. With 5 bases removed from V and 4 bases from J, the gap between germline ends came to 9 bases. Germline CDR1 is DFQATT and CDR2 is SNEGSKA (reference sequence).